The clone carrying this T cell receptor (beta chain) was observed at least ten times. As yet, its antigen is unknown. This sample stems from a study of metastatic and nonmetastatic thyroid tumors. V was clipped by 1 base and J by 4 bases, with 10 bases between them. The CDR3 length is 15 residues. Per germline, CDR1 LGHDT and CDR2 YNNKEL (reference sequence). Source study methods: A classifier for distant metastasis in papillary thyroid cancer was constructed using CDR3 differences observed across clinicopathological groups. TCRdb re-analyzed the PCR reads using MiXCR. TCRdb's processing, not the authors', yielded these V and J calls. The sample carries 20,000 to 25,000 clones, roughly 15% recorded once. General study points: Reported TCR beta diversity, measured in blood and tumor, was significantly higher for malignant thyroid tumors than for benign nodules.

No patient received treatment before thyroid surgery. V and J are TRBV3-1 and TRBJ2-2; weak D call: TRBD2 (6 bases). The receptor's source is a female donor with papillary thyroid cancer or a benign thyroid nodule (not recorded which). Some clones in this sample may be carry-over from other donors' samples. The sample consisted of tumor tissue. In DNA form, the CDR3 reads TGTGCCAGCAGCCAAGGTCTCGGGGGCACCGGGGAGCTGTTTTTT. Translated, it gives CASSQGLGGTGELFF. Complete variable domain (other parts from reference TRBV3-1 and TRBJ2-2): DTAVSQTPKYLVTQMGNDKSIKCEQNLGHDTMYWYKQDSKKFLKIMFSYNNKELIINETVPNRFSPKSPDKAHLNLHINSLELGDSAVYFCASSQGLGGTGELFFGEGSRLTVL.